The rows below give T cell receptor beta chains drawn from one sample of a study of blood T cell repertoires in COVID-19. Some clones are missing from TCRdb's copy, which holds only in-frame ones; the method was immunoSEQ multiplex PCR. This table holds about 400,000 clones, approximately 90% found once. Sequencing used peripheral blood. The origin of the receptors is a woman aged 25 to 39 with active or convalescent COVID-19. Each CDR3 is given with its conserved first and last residue. The D gene is left open where the match is weak. Rows may omit the clone size; those that give it use once, few, many or a size class.

>NA|12|NA|TRBV5-4|TRBJ2-5
CASRGGGKTQYF
TGTGCCAGCAGAGGGGGGGGGAAGACCCAGTACTTC
>NA|17|NA|TRBV19|TRBJ1-2
CASSIDLLGDATWGYTF
TGTGCCAGTAGTATAGATCTATTAGGAGACGCCACATGGGGCTACACCTTC
>NA|13|NA|TRBV5-6|TRBJ2-7
CASSLGHGLEQYF
TGTGCCAGCAGCTTGGGGCATGGCCTCGAGCAGTACTTC
>NA|17|once|TRBV5-1|TRBJ2-3
CASSLVNGVGSTDTQYF
TGCGCCAGCAGCTTGGTAAACGGGGTGGGGAGCACAGATACGCAGTATTTT
>TRBD1|13|NA|TRBV19|TRBJ1-2
CASSIKRGDREYF
TGTGCCAGTAGTATAAAAAGGGGGGACAGAGAATACTTC
>TRBD1|17|NA|TRBV3-1/TRBV3-2|TRBJ1-1
CASNTYSRGTENTEAFF
TGTGCCAGCAACACGTACTCGAGGGGGACAGAGAACACTGAAGCTTTCTTT
>NA|14|NA|TRBV7-8|TRBJ2-7
CASSLMLATYEQYF
TGTGCCAGCAGCTTAATGTTAGCCACCTACGAGCAGTACTTC
>NA|14|NA|TRBV27|TRBJ1-4
CASSLDPGDEKLFF
TGTGCCAGCAGTTTAGACCCGGGGGATGAAAAACTGTTTTTT
>TRBD2|14|NA|TRBV5-1|TRBJ2-7
CASSPGLLSYEQYF
TGCGCCAGCAGCCCGGGACTATTATCCTACGAGCAGTACTTC
>NA|14|NA|TRBV27|TRBJ1-5
CASSLQSGDQPQHF
TGTGCCAGCAGTTTGCAGAGTGGAGATCAGCCCCAGCATTTT
>TRBD1|12|NA|TRBV2|TRBJ2-5
CASNRGQETQYF
TGTGCCAGTAACAGGGGGCAAGAGACCCAGTACTTC
>NA|15|NA|TRBV19|TRBJ2-1
CASSIGNSVVAEQFF
TGTGCCAGTAGTATAGGAAACAGTGTTGTGGCTGAGCAGTTCTTC
>NA|14|NA|TRBV19|TRBJ1-2
CASSINAGAPGYTF
TGTGCCAGTAGTATAAACGCTGGGGCCCCGGGCTACACCTTC
>NA|12|NA|TRBV12-3/TRBV12-4|TRBJ1-2
CASGKGFYGYTF
TGTGCCAGCGGCAAGGGGTTCTATGGCTACACCTTC
>TRBD1|14|NA|TRBV14|TRBJ1-4
CASSRTGGNEKLFF
TGTGCCAGCAGCCGGACAGGGGGGAATGAAAAACTGTTTTTT
>TRBD2|17|NA|TRBV5-4|TRBJ2-5
CASSLGMSGGAAETQYF
TGTGCCAGCAGCTTGGGGATGAGCGGGGGGGCCGCAGAGACCCAGTACTTC
>TRBD2|18|NA|TRBV6-2/TRBV6-3|TRBJ2-5
CASSYGRTSGSRRETQYF
TGTGCCAGCAGTTACGGGAGGACTAGCGGGAGTCGGCGAGAGACCCAGTACTTC
>TRBD1|19|NA|TRBV4-1|TRBJ1-4
CASSQHPGDSRATNEKLFF
TGCGCCAGCAGCCAGCACCCCGGGGACAGCCGTGCAACTAATGAAAAACTGTTTTTT
>NA|16|NA|TRBV4-1|TRBJ2-7
CASSQGMGSLPFEQYF
TGCGCCAGCAGCCAAGGAATGGGCTCCCTACCATTCGAGCAGTACTTC
>TRBD2|13|few|TRBV19|TRBJ2-5
CATSGSTIETQYF
TGTGCCACTAGCGGGAGTACAATCGAGACCCAGTACTTC
>NA|10|NA|TRBV2|TRBJ1-3
CASSGNTIYF
TGTGCCAGCTCCGGGAACACCATATATTTT
>TRBD1|15|once|TRBV5-5|TRBJ1-2
CASSTGQGADYGYTF
TGTGCCAGCAGCACGGGACAGGGGGCAGACTATGGCTACACCTTC
>TRBD2|15|NA|TRBV6-5|TRBJ2-5
CASSPLAGDQETQYF
TGTGCCAGCAGCCCACTAGCGGGCGACCAAGAGACCCAGTACTTC